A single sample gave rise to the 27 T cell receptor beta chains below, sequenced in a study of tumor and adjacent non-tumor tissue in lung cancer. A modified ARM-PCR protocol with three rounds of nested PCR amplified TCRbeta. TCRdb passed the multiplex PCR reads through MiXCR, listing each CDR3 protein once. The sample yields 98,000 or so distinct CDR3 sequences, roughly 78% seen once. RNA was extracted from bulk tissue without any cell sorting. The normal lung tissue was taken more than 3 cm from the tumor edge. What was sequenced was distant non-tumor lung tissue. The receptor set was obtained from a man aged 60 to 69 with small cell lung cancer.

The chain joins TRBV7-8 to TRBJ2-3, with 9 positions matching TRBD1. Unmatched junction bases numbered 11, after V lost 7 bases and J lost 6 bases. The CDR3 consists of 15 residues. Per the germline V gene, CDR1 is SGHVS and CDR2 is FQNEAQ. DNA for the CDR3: TGTGCCAGCAACCCGAACAGGGGGCTGGGTGATACGCAGTATTTT. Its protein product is CASNPNRGLGDTQYF.

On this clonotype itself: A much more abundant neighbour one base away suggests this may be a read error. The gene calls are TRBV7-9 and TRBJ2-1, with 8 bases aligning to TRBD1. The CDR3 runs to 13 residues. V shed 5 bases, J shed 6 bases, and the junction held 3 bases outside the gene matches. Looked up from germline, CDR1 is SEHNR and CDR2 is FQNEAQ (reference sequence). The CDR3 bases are TGTGCCAGCAGCCAGGGGGCGTGCAATGAGCAGTTCTTC. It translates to CASSQGACNEQFF. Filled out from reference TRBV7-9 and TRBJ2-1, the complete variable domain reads DTGVSQNPRHKITKRGQNVTFRCDPISEHNRLYWYRQTLGQGPEFLTYFQNEAQLEKSRLLSDRFSAERPKGSFSTLEIQRTEQGDSAMYLCASSQGACNEQFFGPGTRLTVL.

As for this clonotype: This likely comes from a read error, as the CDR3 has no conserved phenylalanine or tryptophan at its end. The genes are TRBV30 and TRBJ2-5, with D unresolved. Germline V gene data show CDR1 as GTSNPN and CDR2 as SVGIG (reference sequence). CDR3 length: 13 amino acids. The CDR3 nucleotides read TGTGTCTGGAGTCGGAACGCACAAGAGACCCAGTACATC. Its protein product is CVWSRNAQETQYI.

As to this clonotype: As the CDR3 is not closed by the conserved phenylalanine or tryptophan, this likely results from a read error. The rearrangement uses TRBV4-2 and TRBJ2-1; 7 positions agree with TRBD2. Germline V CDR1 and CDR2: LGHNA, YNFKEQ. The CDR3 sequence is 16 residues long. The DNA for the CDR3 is TGTGCCAGCAGCCAAAATAACGGGAGGTTTATAAATGAACAGTTCCTC. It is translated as CASSQNNGRFINEQFL.

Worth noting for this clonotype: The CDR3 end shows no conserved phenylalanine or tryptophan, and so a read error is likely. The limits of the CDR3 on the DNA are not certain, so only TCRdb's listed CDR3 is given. CDR3 sequence reads: CSSSSRGAYTGELSL. The chain uses TRBV4-1 and TRBJ2-2; the table's D call, TRBD1, has no DNA check behind it. Germline V gene data show CDR1 as MGHRA and CDR2 as YSYEKL. The CDR3 adds up to 15 amino acids, both ends counted.

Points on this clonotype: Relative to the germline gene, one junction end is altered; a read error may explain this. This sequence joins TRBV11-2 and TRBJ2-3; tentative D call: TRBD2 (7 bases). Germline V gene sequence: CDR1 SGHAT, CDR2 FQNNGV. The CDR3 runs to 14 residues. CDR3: CASSKSGDTDTHYF. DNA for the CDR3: TGTGCCAGCAGTAAAAGCGGGGACACAGATACGCATTATTTT. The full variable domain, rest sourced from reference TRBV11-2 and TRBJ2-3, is EAGVAQSPRYKIIEKRQSVAFWCNPISGHATLYWYQQILGQGPKLLIQFQNNGVVDDSQLPKDRFSAERLKGVDSTLKIQPAKLEDSAVYLCASSKSGDTDTHYFGPGTRLTVL.

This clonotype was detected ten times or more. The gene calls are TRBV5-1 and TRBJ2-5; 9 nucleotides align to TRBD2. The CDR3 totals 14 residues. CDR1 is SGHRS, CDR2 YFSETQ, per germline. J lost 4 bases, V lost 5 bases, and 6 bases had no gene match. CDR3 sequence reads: CASRDSGSTETQYF. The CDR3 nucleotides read TGCGCCAGCAGAGATAGCGGGAGCACAGAGACCCAGTACTTC.

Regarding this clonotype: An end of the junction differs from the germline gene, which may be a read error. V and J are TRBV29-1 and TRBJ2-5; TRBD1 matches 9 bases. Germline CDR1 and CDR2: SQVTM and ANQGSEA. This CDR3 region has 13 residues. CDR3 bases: TGCAGCGTTGAAGCGGGACAGGGAGATACCCAATACTTC. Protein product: CSVEAGQGDTQYF.

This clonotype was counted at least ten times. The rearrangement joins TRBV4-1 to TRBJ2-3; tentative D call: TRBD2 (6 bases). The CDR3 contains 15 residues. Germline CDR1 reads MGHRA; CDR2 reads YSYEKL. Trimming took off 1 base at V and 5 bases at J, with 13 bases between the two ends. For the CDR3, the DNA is TGCGCCAGCAGCCAAGGGTACGGGAGTGGAGATACGCAGTATTTT. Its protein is CASSQGYGSGDTQYF.

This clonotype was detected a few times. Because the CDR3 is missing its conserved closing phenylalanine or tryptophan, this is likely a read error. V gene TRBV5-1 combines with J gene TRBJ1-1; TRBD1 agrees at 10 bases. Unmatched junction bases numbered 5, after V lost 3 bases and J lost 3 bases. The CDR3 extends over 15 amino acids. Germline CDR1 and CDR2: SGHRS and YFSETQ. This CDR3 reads CASSSTGQGYTEAFS. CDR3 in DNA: TGCGCCAGCAGCTCCACGGGACAGGGGTACACTGAAGCTTTCTCT.

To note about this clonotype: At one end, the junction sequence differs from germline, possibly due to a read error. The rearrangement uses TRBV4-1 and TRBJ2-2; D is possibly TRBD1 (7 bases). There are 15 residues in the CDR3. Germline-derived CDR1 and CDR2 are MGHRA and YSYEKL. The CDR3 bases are TGCGCCAGCAGCGGCAGGGGGGCCCATACCGGGGAGCTGTTTTTC. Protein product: CASSGRGAHTGELFF.

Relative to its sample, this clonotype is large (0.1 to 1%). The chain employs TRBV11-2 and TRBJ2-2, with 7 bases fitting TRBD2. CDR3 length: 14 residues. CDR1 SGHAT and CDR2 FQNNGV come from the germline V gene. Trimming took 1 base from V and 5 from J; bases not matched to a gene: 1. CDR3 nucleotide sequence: TGTGCCAGCAGCTTAGCGCGGGAGACCGGGGAGCTGTTTTTT. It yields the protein CASSLARETGELFF.

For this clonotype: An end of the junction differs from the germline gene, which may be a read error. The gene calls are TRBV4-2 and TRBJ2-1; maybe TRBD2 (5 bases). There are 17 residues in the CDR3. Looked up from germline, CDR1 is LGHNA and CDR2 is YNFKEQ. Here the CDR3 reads CASSQDLAGKGYNEQLF. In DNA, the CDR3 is TGTGCCAGCAGCCAAGACTTAGCCGGGAAAGGGTACAATGAGCAGCTCTTC.

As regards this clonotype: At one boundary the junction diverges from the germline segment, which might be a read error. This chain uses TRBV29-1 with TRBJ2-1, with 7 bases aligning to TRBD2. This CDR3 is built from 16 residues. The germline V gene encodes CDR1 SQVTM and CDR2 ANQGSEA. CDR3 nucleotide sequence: TGCAGCGTTGAAGTTCAATGGCTAGCGGTAGGCAATGAACAGTTCTTC. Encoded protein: CSVEVQWLAVGNEQFF.

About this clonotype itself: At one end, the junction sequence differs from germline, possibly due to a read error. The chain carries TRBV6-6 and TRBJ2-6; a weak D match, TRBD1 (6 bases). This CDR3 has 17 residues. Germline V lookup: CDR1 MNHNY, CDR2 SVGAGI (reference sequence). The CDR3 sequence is CAGTYSGGVSGANVLTF. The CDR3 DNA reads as TGTGCCGGCACTTACTCTGGGGGCGTCTCTGGGGCCAACGTCCTAACTTTC.

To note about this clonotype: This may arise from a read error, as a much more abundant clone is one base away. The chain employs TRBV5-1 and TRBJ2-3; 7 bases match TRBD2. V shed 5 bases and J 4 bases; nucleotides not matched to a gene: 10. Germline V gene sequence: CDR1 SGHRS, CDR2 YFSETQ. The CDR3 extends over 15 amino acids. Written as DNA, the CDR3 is TGCGCCAGCAGGCGGACTAGAGGGAGCGCAGATACGCAGTATTTT. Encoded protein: CASRRTRGSADTQYF.

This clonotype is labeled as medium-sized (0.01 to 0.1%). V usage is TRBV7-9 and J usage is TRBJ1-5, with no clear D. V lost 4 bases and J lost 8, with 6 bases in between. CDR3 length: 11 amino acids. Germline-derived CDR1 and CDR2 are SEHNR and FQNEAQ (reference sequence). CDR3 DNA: TGTGCCAGCAGCTCCAGCAAGCCCCAGCATTTT. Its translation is CASSSSKPQHF.

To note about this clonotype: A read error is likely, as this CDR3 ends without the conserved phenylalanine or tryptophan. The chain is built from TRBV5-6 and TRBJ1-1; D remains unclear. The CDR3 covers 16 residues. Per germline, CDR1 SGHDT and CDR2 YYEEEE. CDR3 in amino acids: CATSLASGRANTEAFL. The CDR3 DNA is TGTGCCACCAGCTTGGCCTCCGGGAGAGCGAACACTGAAGCTTTCCTT.

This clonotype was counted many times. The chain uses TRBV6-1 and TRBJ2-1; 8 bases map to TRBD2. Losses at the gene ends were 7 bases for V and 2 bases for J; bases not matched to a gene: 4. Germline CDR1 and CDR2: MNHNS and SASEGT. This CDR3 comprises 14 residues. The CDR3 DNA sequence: TGTGCCAGCACGGGGGGGGTCACCTACAATGAGCAGTTCTTC. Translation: CASTGGVTYNEQFF.

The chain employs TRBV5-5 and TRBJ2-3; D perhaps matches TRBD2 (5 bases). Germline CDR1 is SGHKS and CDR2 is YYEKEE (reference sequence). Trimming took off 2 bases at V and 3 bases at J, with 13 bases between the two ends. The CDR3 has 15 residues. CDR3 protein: CASSLEGTSTDTQYF. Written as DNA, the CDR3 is TGTGCCAGCAGCTTAGAGGGCACTAGTACAGATACGCAGTATTTT.

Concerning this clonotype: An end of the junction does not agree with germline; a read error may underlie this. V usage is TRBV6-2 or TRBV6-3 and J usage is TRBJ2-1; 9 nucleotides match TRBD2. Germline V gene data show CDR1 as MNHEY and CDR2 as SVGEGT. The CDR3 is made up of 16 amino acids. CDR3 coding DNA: TGTGCCAGCAGGCTCCGAGCGGGAGGTTCCTACAATGAGCAATTCTTC. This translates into CASRLRAGGSYNEQFF.

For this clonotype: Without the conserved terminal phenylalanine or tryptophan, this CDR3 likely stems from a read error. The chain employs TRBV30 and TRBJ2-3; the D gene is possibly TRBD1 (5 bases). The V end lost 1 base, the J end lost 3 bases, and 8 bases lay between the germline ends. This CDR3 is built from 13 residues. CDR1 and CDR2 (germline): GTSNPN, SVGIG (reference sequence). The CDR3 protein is CAWSEGATDTQYS. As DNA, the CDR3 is TGTGCCTGGAGTGAAGGGGCAACAGATACGCAGTATTCA.

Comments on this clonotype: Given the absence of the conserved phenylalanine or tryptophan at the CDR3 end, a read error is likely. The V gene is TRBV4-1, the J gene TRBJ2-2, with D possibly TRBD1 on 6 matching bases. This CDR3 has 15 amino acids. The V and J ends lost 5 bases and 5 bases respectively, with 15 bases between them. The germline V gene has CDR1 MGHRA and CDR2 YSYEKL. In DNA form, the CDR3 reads TGCGCCAGCAGCTGCAGGGGAGCCTATACCGGGGAGCTGTTTTCT. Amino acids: CASSCRGAYTGELFS.

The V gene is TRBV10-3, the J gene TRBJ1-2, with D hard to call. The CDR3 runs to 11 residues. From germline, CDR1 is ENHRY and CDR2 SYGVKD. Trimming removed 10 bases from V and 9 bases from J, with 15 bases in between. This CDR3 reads CASGMGQSYTF. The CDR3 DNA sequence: TGTGCCAGCGGGATGGGTCAAAGCTACACCTTC.

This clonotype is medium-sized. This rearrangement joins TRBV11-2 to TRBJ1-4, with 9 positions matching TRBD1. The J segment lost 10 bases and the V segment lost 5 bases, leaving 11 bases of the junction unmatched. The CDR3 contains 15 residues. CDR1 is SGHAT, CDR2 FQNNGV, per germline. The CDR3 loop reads CASSTETGGPGKLFF. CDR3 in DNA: TGTGCCAGCAGCACCGAAACAGGGGGCCCCGGAAAACTGTTTTTT. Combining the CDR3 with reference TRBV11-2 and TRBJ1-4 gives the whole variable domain EAGVAQSPRYKIIEKRQSVAFWCNPISGHATLYWYQQILGQGPKLLIQFQNNGVVDDSQLPKDRFSAERLKGVDSTLKIQPAKLEDSAVYLCASSTETGGPGKLFFGSGTQLSVL.

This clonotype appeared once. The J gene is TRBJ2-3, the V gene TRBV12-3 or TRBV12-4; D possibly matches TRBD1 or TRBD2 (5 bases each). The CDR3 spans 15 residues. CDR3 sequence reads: CTSSLNSGTTDTQYF. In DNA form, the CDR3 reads TGTACAAGCAGTTTAAACTCAGGGACCACAGATACGCAGTATTTT.

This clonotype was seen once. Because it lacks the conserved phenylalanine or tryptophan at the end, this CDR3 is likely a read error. DNA of the CDR3: TGTGCCAGCAGTCGTCGAGGGGGACCGGGAACAGATACGCAGTATCTT. Its translation is CASSRRGGPGTDTQYL. V gene TRBV4-2 combines with J gene TRBJ2-3; possibly TRBD1 for D (6 bases). The V gene's germline CDR1 is LGHNA and CDR2 YNFKEQ. The CDR3 is made up of 16 amino acids. V was cut by 6 bases and J by 3 bases, with 19 bases left in between.